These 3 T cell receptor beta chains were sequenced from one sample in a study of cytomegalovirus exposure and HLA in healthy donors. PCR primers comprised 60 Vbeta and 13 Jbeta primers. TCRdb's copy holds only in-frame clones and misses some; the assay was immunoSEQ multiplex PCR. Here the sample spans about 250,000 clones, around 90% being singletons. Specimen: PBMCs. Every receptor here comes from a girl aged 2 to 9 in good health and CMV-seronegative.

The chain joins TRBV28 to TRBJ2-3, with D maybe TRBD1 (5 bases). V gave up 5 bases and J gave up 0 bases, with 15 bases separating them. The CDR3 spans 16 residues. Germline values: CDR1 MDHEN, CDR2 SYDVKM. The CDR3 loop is CASSEQTAFSTDTQYF. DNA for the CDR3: TGTGCCAGCAGTGAACAGACAGCCTTTAGCACAGATACGCAGTATTTT.

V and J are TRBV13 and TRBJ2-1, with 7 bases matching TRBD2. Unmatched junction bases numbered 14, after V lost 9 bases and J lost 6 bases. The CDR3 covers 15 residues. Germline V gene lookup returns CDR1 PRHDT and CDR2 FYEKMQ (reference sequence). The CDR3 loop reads CASSGEGGSPNEQFF. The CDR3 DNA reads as TGTGCCAGTTCTGGTGAGGGAGGGAGCCCCAATGAGCAGTTCTTC.

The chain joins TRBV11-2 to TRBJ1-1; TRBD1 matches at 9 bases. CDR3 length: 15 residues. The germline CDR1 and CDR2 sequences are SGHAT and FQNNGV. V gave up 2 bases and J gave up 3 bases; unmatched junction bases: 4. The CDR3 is CASSLPGTGYTEAFF. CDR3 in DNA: TGTGCCAGCAGCTTACCTGGGACAGGGTACACTGAAGCTTTCTTT.